These 30 T cell receptor beta chains were sequenced from one sample in a study of OX40 agonist ivuxolimab in advanced cancers. Repertoires were generated with immunoSEQ multiplex PCR, while TCRdb's copy carries only in-frame clones and drops some. In the table there are under 60,000 clones, over 80% of which are singletons. The sample was CD4+ or CD8+ T cells sorted from blood, taken in a trial of the OX40 agonist ivuxolimab. The origin of the receptors is an adult with an advanced solid tumor such as melanoma, head and neck, liver or kidney cancer.

The rearrangement joins TRBV28 to TRBJ1-3; 7 bases line up with TRBD1. The V segment lost 5 bases and the J segment 3 bases; nucleotides outside the gene matches: 4. This CDR3 has 14 amino acids. Germline V gene lookup returns CDR1 MDHEN and CDR2 SYDVKM. The CDR3 coding sequence is TGTGCCAGCAGTATGACAGGGAGTGGAAACACCATATATTTT. Translated: CASSMTGSGNTIYF.

The chain carries TRBV6-1 and TRBJ2-5; no definite D call. Germline lookup yields CDR1 MNHNS and CDR2 SASEGT. The CDR3 spans 12 residues. Trimming removed 0 bases at V and 5 bases at J, with 4 bases between. CDR3 in amino acids: CASSEARETQYF. For the CDR3, the DNA is TGTGCCAGCAGTGAAGCGCGGGAGACCCAGTACTTC.

The rearrangement links TRBV11-2 to TRBJ2-2; possible D gene TRBD1, 6 bases. Germline values: CDR1 SGHAT, CDR2 FQNNGV. The CDR3 sequence is 14 residues long. V was cut by 5 bases and J by 5 bases, with 12 bases left in between. CDR3 region: CASSTGSGTGELFF. Written as DNA, the CDR3 is TGTGCCAGCAGCACAGGGTCAGGGACCGGGGAGCTGTTTTTT.

V gene TRBV5-1 combines with J gene TRBJ2-7; D unclear. The CDR3 has 12 amino acids. CDR1 SGHRS and CDR2 YFSETQ come from the germline V gene. V was cut by 3 bases and J by 7 bases, with 11 bases left in between. CDR3 residues: CASSSPDREQYF. Written as DNA, the CDR3 is TGCGCCAGCAGCTCCCCGGATAGGGAGCAGTACTTC. The entire variable domain, with the rest obtained from reference TRBV5-1 and TRBJ2-7, is as follows: KAGVTQTPRYLIKTRGQQVTLSCSPISGHRSVSWYQQTPGQGLQFLFEYFSETQRNKGNFPGRFSGRQFSNSRSEMNVSTLELGDSALYLCASSSPDREQYFGPGTRLTVT.

The V and J genes are TRBV25-1 and TRBJ2-1; D remains ambiguous. The CDR3 consists of 13 residues. Per the germline V gene, CDR1 is MGHDK and CDR2 is SYGVNS. The germline V and J ends were trimmed by 1 base and 12 bases, with 13 bases remaining between them. The CDR3 nucleotides are TGTGCCAGCAGTGAATGGGCCCTGACCAGGCAGTTCTTC. This translates into CASSEWALTRQFF.

This chain joins TRBV9 and TRBJ2-3, with D hard to call. Deletions cut 2 bases from V and 4 bases from J, with 14 bases between. CDR3 size: 15 residues. Germline CDR1 SGDLS, CDR2 YYNGEE. CDR3 DNA: TGTGCCAGCAGCGTTTTCTCGATCGCTTCAGATACGCAGTATTTT. Encoded protein: CASSVFSIASDTQYF.

The V and J genes are TRBV9 and TRBJ2-7; 7 positions agree with TRBD1. The CDR3 has 15 amino acids. Trimming at V came to 0 bases and at J to 1 base, leaving 4 bases not matched to a gene. Germline loops: CDR1 SGDLS, CDR2 YYNGEE. The CDR3 DNA follows: TGTGCCAGCAGCGTAGGCGGCAGGGGGTCCTACGAGCAGTACTTC. Its protein product is CASSVGGRGSYEQYF.

This clone was detected once. V and J are TRBV18 and TRBJ1-2; the match to TRBD1 covers 7 bases. CDR1 KGHSH and CDR2 LQKENI come from the germline V gene. V lost 3 bases to trimming and J lost 0 bases; unmatched junction nucleotides: 1. This CDR3 spans 14 amino acids. The CDR3 here is CASSPQGANYGYTF. The CDR3 DNA is TGTGCCAGCTCACCCCAGGGGGCTAACTATGGCTACACCTTC. Full variable domain (remainder filled in from reference TRBV18 and TRBJ1-2): NAGVMQNPRHLVRRRGQEARLRCSPMKGHSHVYWYRQLPEEGLKFMVYLQKENIIDESGMPKERFSAEFPKEGPSILRIQQVVRGDSAAYFCASSPQGANYGYTFGSGTRLTVV.

The chain uses TRBV5-4 and TRBJ2-3; 8 bases fit TRBD2. CDR1 is SGHNT and CDR2 is YYREEE in the germline V gene (reference sequence). The CDR3 is 12 amino acids. With V trimmed by 4 bases and J by 10 bases, 5 bases remained unmatched. CDR3 sequence: CASSTQREPQYF. DNA of the CDR3: TGTGCCAGCAGCACACAGCGGGAGCCGCAGTATTTT.

V gene TRBV6-6 combines with J gene TRBJ2-1; 7 bases align to TRBD2. The CDR3 spans 15 residues. V lost 11 bases, J lost 0 bases, and 10 bases stayed unmatched. Looked up from germline, CDR1 is MNHNY and CDR2 is SVGAGI (reference sequence). The CDR3 here is CAGRLATSSYNEQFF. DNA for the CDR3: TGTGCCGGAAGACTAGCAACGAGCTCCTACAATGAGCAGTTCTTC.

The J gene is TRBJ2-2, the V gene TRBV30, with unresolved D. CDR1 is GTSNPN and CDR2 is SVGIG in the germline V gene (reference sequence). The V and J ends lost 0 bases and 5 bases respectively, with 13 bases between them. The CDR3 contains 15 residues. The CDR3 bases are TGTGCCTGGAGTGTATACAGTACACTAACCGGGGAGCTGTTTTTT. Amino acid sequence: CAWSVYSTLTGELFF.

The chain joins TRBV28 to TRBJ2-3; D is perhaps TRBD2 (5 bases). V shed 10 bases and J shed 4 bases, with 12 bases lying between them. Per germline, CDR1 MDHEN and CDR2 SYDVKM. This CDR3 comprises 12 residues. CDR3 DNA sequence: TGTGCCACAGAGGGCCCCTCAGATACGCAGTATTTT. As protein: CATEGPSDTQYF.

The genes are TRBV29-1 and TRBJ2-1; 7 nucleotides agree with TRBD2. Looked up from germline, CDR1 is SQVTM and CDR2 is ANQGSEA. V lost 7 bases to trimming and J lost 3 bases; unmatched junction nucleotides: 3. The CDR3 runs 12 residues. The CDR3 DNA sequence: TGCAGCGCCCAGCGGGACTACAATGAGCAGTTCTTC. Amino acids: CSAQRDYNEQFF.

This clone was seen just once. Germline and junction disagree at one end, which may indicate a read error. DNA of the CDR3: TGCGCCAGCAGCCAAGGCCGGGACAGAAATGAAAAGCTGTTTTTT. Amino acid sequence: CASSQGRDRNEKLFF. The chain uses TRBV4-3 and TRBJ1-4; TRBD1 agrees at 7 bases. The CDR3 covers 15 residues. Germline CDR1 is LGHNA and CDR2 is YSLEER.

This clone was seen a few times. V and J are TRBV19 and TRBJ1-1; no reliable D call. The CDR3 consists of 14 residues. Trimming left V 2 bases short and J 0 bases short, with 7 bases between. From germline, CDR1 is LNHDA and CDR2 SQIVND (reference sequence). DNA for the CDR3: TGTGCCAGTAGTATAAGTTATGTGAACACTGAAGCTTTCTTT. Its protein product is CASSISYVNTEAFF.

This chain connects TRBV5-4 to TRBJ2-7; a possible D gene is TRBD1 (6 bases). Germline values: CDR1 SGHNT, CDR2 YYREEE (reference sequence). V lost 3 bases, J lost 2 bases, and 18 bases lay in between. The CDR3 totals 16 residues. CDR3 sequence (DNA): TGTGCCAGCAGCTCCCCCCCTCGACAGGACACCTACGAGCAGTACTTC. Its translation: CASSSPPRQDTYEQYF.

The chain combines TRBV21-1 with TRBJ2-7; the table's D gene call, TRBD1, was not cross checked with the DNA. TRBV21-1 counts as a pseudogene. This CDR3 is built from 16 residues. CDR3 coding DNA: TGTGCCAGCAGCAAAGGGGCAGGGGGAGACGGATTCGAGCAGTACTTC. Translation gives CASSKGAGGDGFEQYF.

The chain has TRBV6-5 and TRBJ2-7, with D maybe TRBD2 (6 bases). This CDR3 has 15 amino acids. Deletions cut 2 bases from V and 3 bases from J, with 14 bases between. The V gene's germline CDR1 is MNHEY and CDR2 SVGAGI. CDR3: CASSYRRDRNYEQYF. DNA for the CDR3: TGTGCCAGCAGTTACCGGCGGGACCGAAACTACGAGCAGTACTTC.

This clone was observed once. J is TRBJ2-5 and V is TRBV10-3; no clear D. This CDR3 region has 13 residues. Germline CDR1 and CDR2: ENHRY and SYGVKD. The V gene lost 4 bases and the J gene lost 4 bases, with 10 bases spanning the gap. The CDR3 DNA reads TGTGCCATCAGTGGGCCCGGTGGAGAGACCCAGTACTTC. This encodes CAISGPGGETQYF.

This chain connects TRBV28 to TRBJ2-5; 12 bases line up with TRBD1. Trimming cost V 2 bases and J 5 bases; bases outside gene matches: 6. Germline CDR1 is MDHEN and CDR2 is SYDVKM. The CDR3 covers 16 residues. This CDR3 is CASSLTGTGGEETQYF. CDR3 sequence (DNA): TGTGCCAGCAGTTTAACCGGGACAGGGGGCGAGGAGACCCAGTACTTC.

This clone occurred once. This chain links TRBV7-6 with TRBJ2-5; 9 bases match TRBD2. Trimming cost V 3 bases and J 5 bases; bases outside gene matches: 19. Germline CDR1 SGHVS, CDR2 FNYEAQ. This CDR3 is built from 19 residues. CDR3 coding DNA: TGTGCCAGCAGCTTCAACCGTCGAGCTAGCGGGGTTAGGGGGGAGACCCAGTACTTC. This gives the protein CASSFNRRASGVRGETQYF. Together with reference TRBV7-6 and TRBJ2-5, the CDR3 gives the full variable domain: GAGVSQSPRYKVTKRGQDVALRCDPISGHVSLYWYRQALGQGPEFLTYFNYEAQQDKSGLPNDRFSAERPEGSISTLTIQRTEQRDSAMYRCASSFNRRASGVRGETQYFGPGTRLLVL.

V is TRBV19 and J is TRBJ1-3, with no clear D. V dropped 1 base and J dropped 0 bases, with 7 bases sitting between them. The CDR3 is 15 amino acids. The germline V gene encodes CDR1 LNHDA and CDR2 SQIVND (reference sequence). In DNA, the CDR3 is TGTGCCAGTAGTATAGTGGCGAGCTCTGGAAACACCATATATTTT. Translation gives CASSIVASSGNTIYF. Variable domain in full (rest from reference TRBV19 and TRBJ1-3): DGGITQSPKYLFRKEGQNVTLSCEQNLNHDAMYWYRQDPGQGLRLIYYSQIVNDFQKGDIAEGYSVSREKKESFPLTVTSAQKNPTAFYLCASSIVASSGNTIYFGEGSWLTVV.

This sequence joins TRBV28 and TRBJ1-5; D perhaps matches TRBD1 (5 bases). The CDR3 spans 15 residues. CDR1 MDHEN and CDR2 SYDVKM come from the germline V gene. Trimming stripped 2 bases from V and 4 bases from J, with 12 bases between. CDR3 amino acids: CASSLRAGRNQPQHF. The CDR3 DNA sequence: TGTGCCAGCAGTTTAAGGGCAGGGCGTAATCAGCCCCAGCATTTT.

This clone has a single count. The rearrangement joins TRBV19 to TRBJ2-1; 12 nucleotides agree with TRBD2. The V gene end was trimmed by 4 bases and the J gene end by 4 bases; junction bases not matched to a gene: 8. This CDR3 region has 17 residues. Germline CDR1 is LNHDA and CDR2 is SQIVND (reference sequence). The CDR3 bases are TGTGCCAGTAGTAGCCTGACTAGCGGGAGTAAGTACAATGAGCAGTTCTTC. It encodes CASSSLTSGSKYNEQFF. Combining the CDR3 with reference TRBV19 and TRBJ2-1 gives the whole variable domain DGGITQSPKYLFRKEGQNVTLSCEQNLNHDAMYWYRQDPGQGLRLIYYSQIVNDFQKGDIAEGYSVSREKKESFPLTVTSAQKNPTAFYLCASSSLTSGSKYNEQFFGPGTRLTVL.

The rearrangement joins TRBV18 to TRBJ1-2; TRBD1 matches 7 bases. The CDR3 has 18 amino acids. Germline V lookup: CDR1 KGHSH, CDR2 LQKENI. J lost 4 bases, V lost 3 bases, and 17 bases had no gene match. DNA for the CDR3: TGTGCCAGCTCACCCTCAGAGGGGGCGGTTAGGCGTATCTATGGCTACACCTTC. It codes for CASSPSEGAVRRIYGYTF.

The gene calls are TRBV27 and TRBJ2-7, with D hard to call. Looked up from germline, CDR1 is MNHEY and CDR2 is SMNVEV (reference sequence). V shed 1 base and J shed 6 bases, with 10 bases lying between them. This CDR3 has 13 residues. DNA of the CDR3: TGTGCCAGCAGTTTATATCCCTGGGCCGAGCAGTACTTC. Amino acids: CASSLYPWAEQYF.

The chain links TRBV7-3 to TRBJ2-3; 11 nucleotides match TRBD2. V shed 5 bases, J shed 3 bases, and the junction held 1 base outside the gene matches. This CDR3 contains 14 residues. Germline CDR1 reads SGHTA; CDR2 reads FQGTGA. CDR3: CASSPSGRTDTQYF. CDR3 in DNA: TGTGCCAGCAGCCCTAGCGGGAGGACAGATACGCAGTATTTT.

The chain is built from TRBV6-4 and TRBJ2-2; TRBD1 matches 7 bases. In germline, CDR1 is MRHNA, CDR2 SNTAGT. V gave up 1 base and J gave up 0 bases; unmatched junction bases: 5. CDR3 length: 17 amino acids. CDR3 sequence reads: CASSDFRQGANTGELFF. DNA of the CDR3: TGTGCCAGCAGTGACTTCAGGCAGGGGGCGAACACCGGGGAGCTGTTTTTT.

The V call is TRBV19, the J call TRBJ1-5, with 7 bases that match TRBD1. Germline V gene lookup returns CDR1 LNHDA and CDR2 SQIVND (reference sequence). The CDR3 is made up of 15 amino acids. Unmatched junction bases numbered 4, after V lost 5 bases and J lost 0 bases. This CDR3 reads CASSRGQVSNQPQHF. CDR3 coding DNA: TGTGCCAGTAGTCGTGGACAGGTTAGCAATCAGCCCCAGCATTTT.

The chain is built from TRBV28 and TRBJ1-2; no clear D. V was clipped by 2 bases and J by 2 bases, with 6 bases between them. The CDR3 is 13 amino acids. Germline V gene sequence: CDR1 MDHEN, CDR2 SYDVKM. Written as DNA, the CDR3 is TGTGCCAGCAGTTTACAGCTAAACTATGGCTACACCTTC. Amino acid sequence: CASSLQLNYGYTF.